Below, 7 T cell receptor beta chains from the same sample are listed, as sequenced in a study of blood T cell repertoires in COVID-19. Profiling relied on immunoSEQ multiplex PCR, and the TCRdb table lists in-frame clones only, not all of them. The table has approximately 270,000 clones, roughly 85% seen once. The sample consisted of peripheral blood. Receptor source: a man aged 18 to 29 with active or convalescent COVID-19.

The chain recombines TRBV2 with TRBJ1-2; 10 nucleotides agree with TRBD1. Trimming removed 6 bases from V and 5 bases from J; junction bases left unmatched: 6. Germline V gives CDR1 SNHLY, CDR2 FYNNEI. The CDR3 has 14 residues. The CDR3 region is CASSLTGGEYGYTF. CDR3 nucleotides: TGTGCCAGCAGCCTGACAGGGGGCGAGTATGGCTACACCTTC.

The rearrangement joins TRBV5-1 to TRBJ2-1; no clear D gene. Trimming shortened V by 2 bases and J by 1 base, and 7 bases separated the two germline ends. Germline V gene sequence: CDR1 SGHRS, CDR2 YFSETQ. This CDR3 contains 14 residues. This chain's CDR3 is CASSFEASYNEQFF. CDR3 nucleotides: TGCGCCAGCAGCTTCGAAGCATCCTACAATGAGCAGTTCTTC.

CDR3 DNA sequence: TGTGCCACCAACCCAAAAAATTACAGGGGCCTGAACACCGGGGAGCTGTTTTTT. Protein sequence: CATNPKNYRGLNTGELFF. This chain uses TRBV28 with TRBJ2-2, with 7 positions matching TRBD1. The germline CDR1 and CDR2 sequences are MDHEN and SYDVKM. Unmatched junction bases numbered 18, after V lost 10 bases and J lost 1 base. The length of the CDR3 is 18 residues.

V gene TRBV5-1 combines with J gene TRBJ1-1; D may be TRBD1 (6 bases). CDR1 and CDR2 (germline): SGHRS, YFSETQ. The CDR3 is 17 residues long. The V end lost 0 bases, the J end lost 4 bases, and 19 bases lay between the germline ends. The CDR3 bases are TGCGCCAGCAGCTTGGCCGGGTCAGGGGTTAGGGGCACTGAAGCTTTCTTT. It yields the protein CASSLAGSGVRGTEAFF. Combining the CDR3 with reference TRBV5-1 and TRBJ1-1 gives the whole variable domain KAGVTQTPRYLIKTRGQQVTLSCSPISGHRSVSWYQQTPGQGLQFLFEYFSETQRNKGNFPGRFSGRQFSNSRSEMNVSTLELGDSALYLCASSLAGSGVRGTEAFFGQGTRLTVV.

The rearrangement uses TRBV10-2 and TRBJ1-1; possibly TRBD1 for D (5 bases). Germline CDR1 WSHSY, CDR2 SAAADI. With 10 bases removed from V and 0 bases from J, the gap between germline ends came to 12 bases. The CDR3 is 13 amino acids. The CDR3: CATRGGMNTEAFF. The CDR3 DNA reads as TGCGCCACCCGGGGGGGTATGAACACTGAAGCTTTCTTT.

The chain uses TRBV28 and TRBJ1-3; TRBD1 agrees at 8 bases. There are 15 residues in the CDR3. Germline trimming cut 3 bases from V and 7 bases from J; bases unmatched to any gene: 8. Germline V gene data show CDR1 as MDHEN and CDR2 as SYDVKM. CDR3 protein: CASSLGGQVPNTIYF. The CDR3 DNA follows: TGTGCCAGCAGTTTGGGGGGACAGGTTCCGAACACCATATATTTT.

The rearrangement uses TRBV7-2 and TRBJ2-5; D gene ambiguous. CDR3 size: 13 residues. Germline lookup yields CDR1 SGHTA and CDR2 FQGNSA. Trimming shortened V by 1 base and J by 1 base, and 4 bases separated the two germline ends. The CDR3 DNA follows: TGTGCCAGCAGCTTAGTGGCCCAAGAGACCCAGTACTTC. Translation gives CASSLVAQETQYF.